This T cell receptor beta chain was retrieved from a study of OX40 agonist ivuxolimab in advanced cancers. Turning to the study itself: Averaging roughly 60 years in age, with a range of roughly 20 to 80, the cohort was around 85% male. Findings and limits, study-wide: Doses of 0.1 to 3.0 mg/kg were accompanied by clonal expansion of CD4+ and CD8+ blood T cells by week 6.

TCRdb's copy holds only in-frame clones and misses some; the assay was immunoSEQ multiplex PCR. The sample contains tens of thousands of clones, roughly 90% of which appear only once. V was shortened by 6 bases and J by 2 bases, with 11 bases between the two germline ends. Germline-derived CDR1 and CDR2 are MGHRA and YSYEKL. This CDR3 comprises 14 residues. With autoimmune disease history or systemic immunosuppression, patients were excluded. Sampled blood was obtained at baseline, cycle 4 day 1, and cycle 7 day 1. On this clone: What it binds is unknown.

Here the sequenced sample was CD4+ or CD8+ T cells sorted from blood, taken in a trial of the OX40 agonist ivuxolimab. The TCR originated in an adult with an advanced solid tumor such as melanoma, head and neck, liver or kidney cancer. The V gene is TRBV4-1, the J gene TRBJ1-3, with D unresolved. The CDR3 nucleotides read TGCGCCAGCAGTCAGACACCCGCTGGAAACACCATATATTTT. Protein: CASSQTPAGNTIYF.